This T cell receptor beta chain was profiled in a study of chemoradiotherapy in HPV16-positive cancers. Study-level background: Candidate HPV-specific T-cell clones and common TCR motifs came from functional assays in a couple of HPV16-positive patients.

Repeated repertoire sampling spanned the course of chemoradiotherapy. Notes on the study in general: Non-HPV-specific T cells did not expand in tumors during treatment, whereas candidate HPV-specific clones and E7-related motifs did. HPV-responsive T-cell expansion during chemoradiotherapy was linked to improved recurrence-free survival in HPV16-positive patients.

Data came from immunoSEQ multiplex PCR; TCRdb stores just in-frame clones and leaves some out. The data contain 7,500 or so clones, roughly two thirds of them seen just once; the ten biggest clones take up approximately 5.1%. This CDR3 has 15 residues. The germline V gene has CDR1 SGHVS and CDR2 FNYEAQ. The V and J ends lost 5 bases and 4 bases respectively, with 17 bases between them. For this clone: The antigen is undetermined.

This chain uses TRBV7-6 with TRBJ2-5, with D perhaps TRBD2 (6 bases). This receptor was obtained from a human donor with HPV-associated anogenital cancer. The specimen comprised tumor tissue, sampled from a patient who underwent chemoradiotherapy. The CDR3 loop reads CASSLEEGSGETQYF. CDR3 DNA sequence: TGTGCCAGCAGCCTGGAGGAGGGGAGTGGAGAGACCCAGTACTTC.